The 25 T cell receptor beta chains presented below share a single source sample, sequenced in a study of T cell responses to AZD1222 COVID-19 vaccine. The table came from immunoSEQ multiplex PCR; TCRdb's copy has only in-frame clones and leaves some out. The sample lists about 95,000 clones; roughly nine tenths were seen once. The sample was peripheral blood, taken on day 0 of AZD1222 vaccination. These receptors were collected from an adult in good health.

This chain uses TRBV7-2 with TRBJ2-3, with TRBD2 identical over 7 bases. This CDR3 has 13 amino acids. Looked up from germline, CDR1 is SGHTA and CDR2 is FQGNSA. The trim removed 4 bases at V and 6 bases at J, leaving 4 bases unmatched. The DNA for the CDR3 is TGTGCCAGCAGCTGGACTAGTTCTGATACGCAGTATTTT. It codes for CASSWTSSDTQYF.

The chain employs TRBV2 and TRBJ1-1; D is possibly TRBD1 (6 bases). CDR1 is SNHLY and CDR2 is FYNNEI in the germline V gene. V gave up 8 bases and J gave up 1 base, with 17 bases separating them. This CDR3 region has 15 residues. CDR3 sequence reads: CASGRERGRNTEAFF. The CDR3 DNA is TGTGCCAGCGGAAGGGAACGGGGGCGGAACACTGAAGCTTTCTTT.

The chain employs TRBV4-3 and TRBJ2-3, with 7 bases that match TRBD1. Germline-derived CDR1 and CDR2 are LGHNA and YSLEER. The length of the CDR3 is 16 residues. With 3 bases clipped from V and 1 base from J, the junction kept 7 bases outside the gene matches. CDR3 nucleotide sequence: TGCGCCAGCAGCCAGACTACTCAGGGGGGCACAGATACGCAGTATTTT. It is translated as CASSQTTQGGTDTQYF.

This clone was picked up one time. This chain uses TRBV6-6 with TRBJ1-2; D is uncertain. CDR3 length equals 12 residues. Looked up from germline, CDR1 is MNHNY and CDR2 is SVGAGI (reference sequence). The V gene lost 4 bases and the J gene lost 5 bases, with 8 bases spanning the gap. The CDR3 loop is CASSSDLYGYTF. In nucleotides, the CDR3 is TGTGCCAGCAGTTCGGACCTATATGGCTACACCTTC.

This chain joins TRBV5-1 and TRBJ2-7; D remains ambiguous. The V gene lost 0 bases and the J gene lost 0 bases, with 10 bases spanning the gap. In germline, CDR1 is SGHRS, CDR2 YFSETQ. The CDR3 runs to 15 residues. CDR3 region: CASSLEAGHSYEQYF. The CDR3 DNA is TGCGCCAGCAGCTTGGAGGCAGGCCACTCCTACGAGCAGTACTTC.

The CDR3, as DNA: TGTGCCAGCAGCCGGGACAGGGTGGGCCAATTAGTCTACACTGAAGCTTTCTTT. This gives the protein CASSRDRVGQLVYTEAFF. The gene calls are TRBV5-5 and TRBJ1-1, with 9 bases fitting TRBD1. Germline V lookup: CDR1 SGHKS, CDR2 YYEKEE (reference sequence). Losses at the gene ends were 4 bases for V and 3 bases for J; bases not matched to a gene: 16. The CDR3 covers 18 residues.

The chain has TRBV19 and TRBJ1-1; D might be TRBD1 (5 bases). This CDR3 has 16 residues. Germline V gene sequence: CDR1 LNHDA, CDR2 SQIVND (reference sequence). V dropped 5 bases and J dropped 5 bases, with 21 bases sitting between them. CDR3 loop: CASSSIGGSGGTEAFF. CDR3 nucleotide sequence: TGTGCCAGTAGTTCTATTGGGGGGTCCGGGGGTACTGAAGCTTTCTTT.

The chain is built from TRBV27 and TRBJ2-7; D is ambiguous. The CDR3 runs to 15 residues. Trimming took off 3 bases at V and 4 bases at J, with 16 bases between the two ends. CDR1 is MNHEY and CDR2 is SMNVEV in the germline V gene (reference sequence). The CDR3 reads CASSFAGSLGYEQYF. The CDR3 DNA reads TGTGCCAGCAGTTTCGCTGGCAGCCTCGGTTACGAGCAGTACTTC.

The rearrangement uses TRBV6-1 and TRBJ2-7; the match to TRBD2 covers 11 bases. The V gene end was trimmed by 6 bases and the J gene end by 5 bases; junction bases not matched to a gene: 9. Germline V lookup: CDR1 MNHNS, CDR2 SASEGT. This CDR3 region has 15 residues. For the CDR3, the DNA is TGTGCCAGCAGAACTAGCGGGGGAGACCCTCACGAGCAGTACTTC. Protein sequence: CASRTSGGDPHEQYF.

The chain links TRBV2 to TRBJ2-5; D gene uncertain. V shed 1 base and J shed 6 bases, with 0 bases lying between them. CDR3 length: 10 residues. Germline assignment: CDR1 SNHLY and CDR2 FYNNEI. The CDR3 sequence: CASSEETQYF. CDR3 in DNA: TGTGCCAGCAGTGAAGAGACCCAGTACTTC. Based on the CDR3 plus reference TRBV2 and TRBJ2-5, the full variable domain is EPEVTQTPSHQVTQMGQEVILRCVPISNHLYFYWYRQILGQKVEFLVSFYNNEISEKSEIFDDQFSVERPDGSNFTLKIRSTKLEDSAMYFCASSEETQYFGPGTRLLVL.

This clone occurred a few times. J is TRBJ1-4 and V is TRBV4-3; D is uncertain. Germline-derived CDR1 and CDR2 are LGHNA and YSLEER. The length of the CDR3 is 19 residues. Trimming took off 2 bases at V and 3 bases at J, with 22 bases between the two ends. This CDR3 is CASSQSARTAQAANEKLFF. Here the CDR3 DNA reads TGCGCCAGCAGCCAAAGCGCCCGGACCGCCCAAGCGGCTAATGAAAAACTGTTTTTT.

The chain is built from TRBV7-3 and TRBJ1-2; TRBD1 matches 7 bases. The CDR3 extends over 17 amino acids. With 5 bases clipped from V and 7 bases from J, the junction kept 19 bases outside the gene matches. Germline V gives CDR1 SGHTA, CDR2 FQGTGA. CDR3: CASSPGGTANGNGGYTF. CDR3 nucleotides: TGTGCCAGCAGCCCGGGTGGGACAGCTAATGGGAACGGTGGCTACACCTTC.

This clone was seen only a few times. V usage is TRBV20-1 and J usage is TRBJ2-2; TRBD2 matches at 8 bases. CDR1 and CDR2 from the germline V gene are DFQATT and SNEGSKA (reference sequence). V was pared by 3 bases and J by 4 bases, with 1 base of the junction left unmatched. The CDR3 length is 13 residues. Here the CDR3 reads CSASSGVTGELFF. CDR3 nucleotides: TGCAGTGCTAGTAGCGGGGTCACCGGGGAGCTGTTTTTT.

The gene calls are TRBV4-1 and TRBJ1-1; D is perhaps TRBD1 (6 bases). Per germline, CDR1 MGHRA and CDR2 YSYEKL. V lost 4 bases and J lost 3, with 15 bases in between. The CDR3 has 15 residues. CDR3 bases: TGCGCCAGCAGCCTAACAGGGTCCGCGGACACTGAAGCTTTCTTT. This gives the protein CASSLTGSADTEAFF.

The rearrangement joins TRBV6-5 to TRBJ1-2, with D maybe TRBD1 (5 bases). V lost 6 bases and J 1 base, leaving 9 bases between the germline ends. The CDR3 runs 13 residues. Per germline, CDR1 MNHEY and CDR2 SVGAGI. The CDR3 sequence: CASRTTVNYGYTF. CDR3 DNA sequence: TGTGCCAGCAGGACGACAGTTAACTATGGCTACACCTTC.

The chain employs TRBV4-1 and TRBJ1-2; D is unclear. The CDR3 loop spans 13 amino acids. Germline CDR1 is MGHRA and CDR2 is YSYEKL. The ends were cut back, 0 bases at V and 4 bases at J, with 6 bases in the middle. The CDR3 is CASSQDWSYGYTF. CDR3 DNA sequence: TGCGCCAGCAGCCAAGATTGGAGCTATGGCTACACCTTC.

The chain is built from TRBV10-2 and TRBJ2-7; 11 bases map to TRBD2. The V gene end was trimmed by 5 bases and the J gene end by 4 bases; junction bases not matched to a gene: 10. CDR1 is WSHSY, CDR2 SAAADI, per germline. This CDR3 comprises 16 residues. CDR3: CASSYSPGLAEYEQYF. The DNA of the CDR3 is TGCGCCAGCAGTTACAGCCCGGGACTAGCGGAATACGAGCAGTACTTC.

CDR3 in DNA: TGTGCCAGCAGGATAGTGGGCGGAGACACAGATACGCAGTATTTT. It codes for CASRIVGGDTDTQYF. The chain has TRBV7-9 and TRBJ2-3; D gene unclear. V lost 6 bases, J lost 2 bases, and 15 bases lay in between. CDR3 size: 15 residues. Germline loops: CDR1 SEHNR, CDR2 FQNEAQ (reference sequence). Complete variable domain (other parts from reference TRBV7-9 and TRBJ2-3): DTGVSQNPRHKITKRGQNVTFRCDPISEHNRLYWYRQTLGQGPEFLTYFQNEAQLEKSRLLSDRFSAERPKGSFSTLEIQRTEQGDSAMYLCASRIVGGDTDTQYFGPGTRLTVL.

This sequence joins TRBV5-5 and TRBJ1-4, with no clear D. This CDR3 is built from 15 residues. The germline V gene encodes CDR1 SGHKS and CDR2 YYEKEE (reference sequence). Trimming shortened V by 0 bases and J by 8 bases, and 14 bases separated the two germline ends. CDR3 coding DNA: TGTGCCAGCAGCTTGGGCCACCGGCCGGGGGAAAAACTGTTTTTT. This sequence encodes CASSLGHRPGEKLFF.

This chain links TRBV19 with TRBJ1-5; D might be TRBD1 (6 bases). Between the trimmed V and J ends, which lost 6 bases and 0 bases, there was a span of 21 bases. CDR3 length: 18 residues. CDR1 is LNHDA and CDR2 is SQIVND in the germline V gene (reference sequence). The CDR3 sequence is CASSTRGGGFYSNQPQHF. The CDR3 DNA reads as TGTGCCAGTAGCACACGAGGGGGGGGATTTTATAGCAATCAGCCCCAGCATTTT.

V is TRBV12-5 and J is TRBJ1-2; D might be TRBD1 (6 bases). The CDR3 length is 14 residues. Germline V CDR1 and CDR2: LGHNT, FRNRAP. V dropped 6 bases and J dropped 8 bases, with 19 bases sitting between them. CDR3 amino acids: CASGSTGITGGYTF. In nucleotides, the CDR3 is TGTGCTAGTGGCTCTACAGGGATTACGGGCGGCTACACCTTC.

The chain carries TRBV5-5 and TRBJ2-1; TRBD2 aligns across 10 bases. The CDR3 sequence is 16 residues long. The junction had 2 bases not matched to a gene; V was cut back by 2 bases and J by 0 bases. CDR1 is SGHKS and CDR2 is YYEKEE in the germline V gene (reference sequence). CDR3 in DNA: TGTGCCAGCAGCTTAGCGGGGGGGATCTCCTACAATGAGCAGTTCTTC. It encodes CASSLAGGISYNEQFF.

The CDR3 protein is CSVVGEGGGPSTDTQYF. The CDR3 DNA reads TGCAGCGTTGTAGGGGAAGGCGGGGGGCCTAGCACAGATACGCAGTATTTT. The chain carries TRBV29-1 and TRBJ2-3; 8 bases fit TRBD2. J lost 0 bases, V lost 4 bases, and 12 bases had no gene match. The CDR3 totals 17 residues. Per germline, CDR1 SQVTM and CDR2 ANQGSEA.

This chain joins TRBV2 and TRBJ2-3; 12 positions agree with TRBD2. Germline V gene lookup returns CDR1 SNHLY and CDR2 FYNNEI. The CDR3 loop spans 16 amino acids. V lost 5 bases and J lost 5; bases outside the gene matches: 8. DNA for the CDR3: TGTGCCAGCAGTCGCCGACTAGCGGGGGTCAAAGATACGCAGTATTTT. As protein: CASSRRLAGVKDTQYF.

This rearrangement joins TRBV6-5 to TRBJ1-6; D not resolved. This CDR3 region has 14 residues. Trimming removed 3 bases at V and 10 bases at J, with 13 bases between. CDR1 MNHEY and CDR2 SVGAGI come from the germline V gene. Here the CDR3 reads CASSYAGIGSPLHF. The CDR3 DNA is TGTGCCAGCAGTTATGCGGGGATCGGATCACCCCTCCACTTT.